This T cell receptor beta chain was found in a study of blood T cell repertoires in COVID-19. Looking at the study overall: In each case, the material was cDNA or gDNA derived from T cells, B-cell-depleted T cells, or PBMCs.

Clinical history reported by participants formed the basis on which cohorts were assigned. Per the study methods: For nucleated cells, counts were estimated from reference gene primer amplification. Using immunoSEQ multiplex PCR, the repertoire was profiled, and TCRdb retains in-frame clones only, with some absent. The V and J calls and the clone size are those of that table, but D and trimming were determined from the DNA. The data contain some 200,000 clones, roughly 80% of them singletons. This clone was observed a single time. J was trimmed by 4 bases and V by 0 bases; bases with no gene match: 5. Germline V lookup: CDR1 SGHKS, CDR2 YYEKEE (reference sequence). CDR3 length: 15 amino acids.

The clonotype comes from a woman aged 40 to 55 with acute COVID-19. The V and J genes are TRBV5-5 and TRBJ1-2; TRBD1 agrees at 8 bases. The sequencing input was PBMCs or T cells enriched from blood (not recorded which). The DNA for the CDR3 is TGTGCCAGCAGCTTGGGCGGGGACAGGAGCTATGGCTACACCTTC. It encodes CASSLGGDRSYGYTF.